This T cell receptor (beta chain) was captured by sequencing in a study of OX40 agonist ivuxolimab in advanced cancers. Across the whole study: Patients were 82.7% male with ages roughly 23 to 79, mean about 60.

Only in-frame clones appear in the TCRdb table, and some are missing; sequencing was by immunoSEQ multiplex PCR. This table holds 65,000 to 85,000 clones, around 86% found once. Trimming removed 5 bases from V and 2 bases from J, with 10 bases in between. Per the germline V gene, CDR1 is SGHAT and CDR2 is FQDESV (reference sequence). This CDR3 is 13 amino acids long. This sequence originates from an adult with an advanced solid tumor such as melanoma, head and neck, liver or kidney cancer. The source material was CD4+ or CD8+ T cells sorted from blood, sampled in a trial of the OX40 agonist ivuxolimab. The V call is TRBV11-1, the J call TRBJ2-7; TRBD1 or TRBD2 may be the D gene (5 bases each). The CDR3 DNA reads TGTGCCAGCAGCGTCAGGGACCCCTACGAGCAGTACTTC. It yields the protein CASSVRDPYEQYF.